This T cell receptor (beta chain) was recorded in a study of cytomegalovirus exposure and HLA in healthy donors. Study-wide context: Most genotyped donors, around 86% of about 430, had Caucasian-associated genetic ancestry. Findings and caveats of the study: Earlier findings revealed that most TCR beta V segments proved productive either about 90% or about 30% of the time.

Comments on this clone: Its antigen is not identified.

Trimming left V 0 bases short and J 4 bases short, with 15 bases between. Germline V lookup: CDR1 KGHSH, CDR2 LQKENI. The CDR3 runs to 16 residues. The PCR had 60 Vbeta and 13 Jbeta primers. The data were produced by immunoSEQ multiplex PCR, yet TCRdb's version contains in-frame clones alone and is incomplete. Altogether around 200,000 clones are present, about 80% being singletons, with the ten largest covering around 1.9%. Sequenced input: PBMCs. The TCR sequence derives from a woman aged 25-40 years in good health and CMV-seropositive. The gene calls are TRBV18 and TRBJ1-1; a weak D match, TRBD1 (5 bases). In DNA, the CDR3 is TGTGCCAGCTCACCACCCCAGCCAGGGTCGAGCACTGAAGCTTTCTTT. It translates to CASSPPQPGSSTEAFF. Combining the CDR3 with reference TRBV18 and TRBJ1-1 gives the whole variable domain NAGVMQNPRHLVRRRGQEARLRCSPMKGHSHVYWYRQLPEEGLKFMVYLQKENIIDESGMPKERFSAEFPKEGPSILRIQQVVRGDSAAYFCASSPPQPGSSTEAFFGQGTRLTVV.